What follows are 22 T cell receptor beta chains derived from one specimen sequenced in a study of T cells in Graves' hyperthyroidism and ophthalmopathy. Using RNA transcripts as the source, TCR beta CDR3 regions were amplified. An initial round of RT-PCR targeting the TCR CDR3 relied on the HTBI primer set. TCRdb re-called the multiplex PCR reads through MiXCR, storing one row per CDR3 protein. The profile shows hundreds of thousands of distinct CDR3 sequences, roughly 14% of them singletons. The sample consisted of blood. All receptors derive from a man between 18 and 35 years old with Graves' ophthalmopathy.

This clonotype was recorded at least ten times. The rearrangement joins TRBV30 to TRBJ2-7; either TRBD1 or TRBD2 may supply D (6 bases each). CDR1 is GTSNPN and CDR2 is SVGIG in the germline V gene (reference sequence). Deletions cut 0 bases from V and 3 bases from J, with 12 bases between. The CDR3 is made up of 14 amino acids. The CDR3 DNA follows: TGTGCCTGGAGTGTACTCAGGGGAGGCTACGAGCAGTACTTC. Translating it yields CAWSVLRGGYEQYF.

This clonotype has ten or more counts. This chain links TRBV3-1 with TRBJ1-1, with a possible D match to TRBD1 (6 bases). Trimming left V 6 bases short and J 8 bases short, with 16 bases between. Germline assignment: CDR1 LGHDT and CDR2 YNNKEL (reference sequence). The CDR3 is 13 residues long. CDR3 coding DNA: TGTGCCAGCAGTCCCCAGGGGAGCCCCGAAGCTTTCTTT. Residues: CASSPQGSPEAFF.

The sample holds many counts of this clonotype. CDR3 in amino acids: CASSQRGQNNEQFF. As DNA, the CDR3 is TGTGCCAGCAGCCAGAGGGGTCAGAATAATGAGCAGTTCTTC. V usage is TRBV14 and J usage is TRBJ2-1; either TRBD1 or TRBD2 may fit D (5 bases each). V lost 3 bases to trimming and J lost 7 bases, with 13 bases between them. CDR3 length equals 14 residues. Germline V CDR1 and CDR2: SGHDN, FVKESK.

This clonotype was counted at least ten times. This CDR3 reads CASTTQVEAFF. The CDR3 DNA reads TGTGCCAGCACAACCCAGGTGGAAGCTTTCTTT. This chain joins TRBV28 and TRBJ1-1; D uncertain. The CDR3 spans 11 residues. V was pared by 7 bases and J by 8 bases, with 11 bases between. From germline, CDR1 is MDHEN and CDR2 SYDVKM.

This clonotype was seen a handful of times. The J gene is TRBJ2-3, the V gene TRBV2; 7 bases are shared with TRBD1. The CDR3 runs 13 residues. CDR1 is SNHLY, CDR2 FYNNEI, per germline. V was clipped by 6 bases and J by 5 bases; unmatched bases: 5. CDR3 DNA sequence: TGTGCCAGCAGGGGGACAGCCCAAGATACGCAGTATTTT. This encodes CASRGTAQDTQYF. Filled out from reference TRBV2 and TRBJ2-3, the complete variable domain reads EPEVTQTPSHQVTQMGQEVILRCVPISNHLYFYWYRQILGQKVEFLVSFYNNEISEKSEIFDDQFSVERPDGSNFTLKIRSTKLEDSAMYFCASRGTAQDTQYFGPGTRLTVL.

There are many counts of this clonotype. The rearrangement links TRBV3-1 to TRBJ2-5; D possibly matches TRBD1 or TRBD2 (5 bases each). Trimming cost V 0 bases and J 1 base, with 6 bases left between them. The CDR3 spans 14 residues. The germline V gene encodes CDR1 LGHDT and CDR2 YNNKEL (reference sequence). The CDR3 protein is CASSQDGTQETQYF. CDR3 sequence (DNA): TGTGCCAGCAGCCAAGATGGGACCCAAGAGACCCAGTACTTC.

This clonotype was seen ten or more times. The chain links TRBV11-3 to TRBJ2-2; TRBD1 matches at 7 bases. The V segment lost 3 bases and the J segment 5 bases; nucleotides outside the gene matches: 6. The CDR3 covers 15 residues. Germline V gene lookup returns CDR1 SGHNT and CDR2 YENEEA. CDR3 in amino acids: CASSLKRGHTGELFF. CDR3 DNA: TGTGCCAGCAGCTTGAAGAGGGGGCATACCGGGGAGCTGTTTTTT.

In this sample, this clonotype turned up many times. This rearrangement joins TRBV24-1 to TRBJ2-1; 10 bases fit TRBD2. The ends lost 2 bases at V and 8 bases at J; junction bases unmatched: 14. CDR1 and CDR2 from the germline V gene are KGHDR and SFDVKD. The CDR3 has 18 residues. The CDR3 DNA reads TGTGCCACCAGTGATTCAGGGTCTAGCGGGGGTTTCTTGCATGAGCAGTTCTTC. It yields the protein CATSDSGSSGGFLHEQFF.

This clonotype was found many times. V usage is TRBV6-5 and J usage is TRBJ1-2; D not certain. CDR3 length equals 16 residues. Germline-derived CDR1 and CDR2 are MNHEY and SVGAGI. V was trimmed by 0 bases and J by 3 bases, leaving 14 bases between them. The CDR3 nucleotides are TGTGCCAGCAGTTACTCGATCTGGGGTGAGGACTATGGCTACACCTTC. Its protein is CASSYSIWGEDYGYTF.

Ten or more counts support this clonotype. This chain links TRBV28 with TRBJ1-5; TRBD1 might be the D (5 bases). Trimming took 2 bases from V and 2 from J, leaving 10 bases between them. CDR3 length: 15 amino acids. Germline V CDR1 and CDR2: MDHEN, SYDVKM. As DNA, the CDR3 is TGTGCCAGCAGTTTACCCCAGGGAGGCAATCAGCCCCAGCATTTT. Translated: CASSLPQGGNQPQHF.

This clonotype was seen ten or more times. The chain joins TRBV7-8 to TRBJ2-5; 11 nucleotides align to TRBD1. The trim removed 0 bases at V and 3 bases at J, leaving 0 bases unmatched. The CDR3 totals 15 residues. Germline CDR1 SGHVS, CDR2 FQNEAQ. CDR3 region: CASSLAGQGEETQYF. Written as DNA, the CDR3 is TGTGCCAGCAGCTTAGCGGGACAGGGGGAAGAGACCCAGTACTTC.

The chain joins TRBV7-2 to TRBJ1-3; 9 bases are shared with TRBD1. The CDR3 totals 15 residues. CDR1 is SGHTA and CDR2 is FQGNSA in the germline V gene. Trimming cost V 1 base and J 8 bases; bases outside gene matches: 6. The CDR3 bases are TGTGCCAGCAGCTTAGACCGGACAGGGGTATACACCATATATTTT. Its protein product is CASSLDRTGVYTIYF.

CDR3 DNA: TGTGCCAGCAGCCGAAACAGCGGTGAGCAGTTCTTC. It translates to CASSRNSGEQFF. The genes are TRBV6-2 or TRBV6-3 and TRBJ2-1; TRBD2 might be the D (5 bases). The germline V gene encodes CDR1 MNHEY and CDR2 SVGEGT. The CDR3 sequence is 12 residues long. Trimming took off 6 bases at V and 9 bases at J, with 12 bases between the two ends.

This clonotype was counted many times. The chain uses TRBV27 and TRBJ1-5, with a weak D call TRBD1 (5 bases). V shed 2 bases and J shed 1 base, with 12 bases lying between them. From germline, CDR1 is MNHEY and CDR2 SMNVEV (reference sequence). The CDR3 contains 16 residues. CDR3 nucleotides: TGTGCCAGCAGTTTAAGCCCAGGGAGAAGCAATCAGCCCCAGCATTTT. Amino acids: CASSLSPGRSNQPQHF.

This clonotype has ten or more counts. The J gene is TRBJ1-5, the V gene TRBV5-6, with D hard to call. Germline V gene lookup returns CDR1 SGHDT and CDR2 YYEEEE. The CDR3 has 14 amino acids. V dropped 4 bases and J dropped 3 bases, with 11 bases sitting between them. CDR3 in amino acids: CASSQSGFNQPQHF. In nucleotides, the CDR3 is TGTGCCAGCAGCCAATCGGGATTCAATCAGCCCCAGCATTTT.

V is TRBV4-2 and J is TRBJ2-3; the D gene is possibly TRBD2 (6 bases). Trimming removed 3 bases from V and 2 bases from J, with 12 bases in between. Per the germline V gene, CDR1 is LGHNA and CDR2 is YNFKEQ. The CDR3 extends over 15 amino acids. As DNA, the CDR3 is TGTGCCAGCAGCCAGAGTAGCGGCCACACAGATACGCAGTATTTT. This encodes CASSQSSGHTDTQYF.

This clonotype has ten or more counts. This chain connects TRBV20-1 to TRBJ2-7; D is unclear. Germline V gives CDR1 DFQATT, CDR2 SNEGSKA (reference sequence). Trimming took off 0 bases at V and 1 base at J, with 10 bases between the two ends. CDR3 length: 14 amino acids. CDR3 amino acids: CSAREWAESYEQYF. The CDR3 DNA reads as TGCAGTGCTAGAGAGTGGGCGGAATCCTACGAGCAGTACTTC.

Only a few counts were recorded for this clonotype. V and J are TRBV19 and TRBJ1-4, with 7 bases fitting TRBD1. Trimming took 3 bases from V and 7 from J; bases not matched to a gene: 11. Germline values: CDR1 LNHDA, CDR2 SQIVND (reference sequence). The CDR3 has 16 residues. CDR3 in DNA: TGTGCCAGTAGTATGGAGGGGGCGCAGGCTCGTGAAAAACTGTTTTTT. It specifies CASSMEGAQAREKLFF.

This clonotype has more than one count but fewer than ten. V gene TRBV6-1 combines with J gene TRBJ1-4, with D maybe TRBD1 (6 bases). The CDR3 runs 15 residues. V gave up 5 bases and J gave up 7 bases, with 17 bases separating them. CDR1 and CDR2 (germline): MNHNS, SASEGT. The chain's CDR3 is CASSYFPGGGEKLFF. The CDR3 region has the DNA TGTGCCAGCAGTTACTTCCCCGGGGGCGGTGAAAAACTGTTTTTT.

The chain is built from TRBV15 and TRBJ2-6; tentatively, D is TRBD2 (5 bases). The CDR3 length is 16 residues. Germline V gene data show CDR1 as LNHNV and CDR2 as YYDKDF (reference sequence). Trimming took off 3 bases at V and 0 bases at J, with 9 bases between the two ends. CDR3 in DNA: TGTGCCACCAGCAGGTTGGGAGTCTCTGGGGCCAACGTCCTGACTTTC. It specifies CATSRLGVSGANVLTF.

This clonotype occurred many times. The V call is TRBV7-2, the J call TRBJ2-1; maybe TRBD1 (5 bases). V lost 5 bases, J lost 4 bases, and 18 bases lay in between. The germline V gene has CDR1 SGHTA and CDR2 FQGNSA. The CDR3 extends over 16 amino acids. The CDR3 is CASSPIRASVYNEQFF. The CDR3 DNA reads as TGTGCCAGCAGCCCTATCAGGGCTTCCGTTTACAATGAGCAGTTCTTC.

The genes are TRBV20-1 and TRBJ2-1, with 10 bases lining up with TRBD2. With the DNA end fitting TRBJ2-7 better, the J assignment may be wrong. Germline V gives CDR1 DFQATT, CDR2 SNEGSKA (reference sequence). This CDR3 has 16 residues. The CDR3: CSARLRAGGLYNEQYF. DNA for the CDR3: TGCAGTGCCCGATTGCGAGCGGGAGGGTTATACAATGAGCAGTACTTC.